This TCR beta chain emerged from a study of identical twins. Healthy Caucasians alone served as donors. TCRdb passed the 5' RACE reads through MiXCR, listing each CDR3 protein once. The repertoire holds 450,000 to 600,000 distinct CDR3 sequences, with about a fifth as singletons. The CDR3 is made up of 14 amino acids. V was cut by 4 bases and J by 0 bases, with 10 bases left in between. Per the germline V gene, CDR1 is ENHRY and CDR2 is SYGVKD. Study observations and caveats: Fewer insertions marked abundant cord blood beta clonotypes; young adult naive trended weakly, memory not at all.

This clonotype occurred a few times. Its antigen is still unknown. Another study also made use of these data, one on yellow fever vaccine responses in identical twins. In that study: The T cell response to vaccination in identical twins was reportedly partly convergent and partly personalized.

This TCR derives from a woman between 18 and 29 years old in good health. The material sequenced was CD4+ T cells sorted from blood. The chain links TRBV10-3 to TRBJ2-7; weak D call: TRBD2 (6 bases). CDR3 nucleotides: TGTGCCATCAGTGTTGCGGGGTTCTCCTACGAGCAGTACTTC. The encoded protein is CAISVAGFSYEQYF.